A selection of T cell receptor beta chains follows, all from one sample in a study of CD8 T cells in Susac syndrome. MiXCR, applied by TCRdb to the immunoSEQ multiplex PCR reads, yields one record per CDR3 protein. The table lists some 130,000 distinct CDR3 sequences, 90% to 95% of them singletons. The sample consisted of CD4+ T cells from PBMCs. The receptor source for this set is a human donor in good health. The CDR3 runs from the conserved cysteine through the conserved F or W. D genes are given only for firm matches. Some rows have no size entry. The others give once, few or many, or a class for an expanded clone.

once,-,TRBV18,TRBJ1-1,CASSPPRNTEAFF,TGTGCCAGCTCACCACCGAGGAACACTGAAGCTTTCTTT
-,TRBD1,TRBV5-1,TRBJ2-1,CASSPDRPYNEQFF,TGCGCCAGCTCCCCGGACAGGCCTTACAATGAGCAGTTCTTC
-,-,TRBV2,TRBJ2-5,CASSGDSVRAQYF,TGTGCCAGCAGTGGGGACTCCGTGAGGGCCCAGTACTTC
-,-,TRBV28,TRBJ1-3,CASSDAGGGIYF,TGTGCCAGCAGTGACGCGGGGGGAGGCATATATTTT
-,TRBD1,TRBV5-1,TRBJ2-7,CASSLDRGDYEQYF,TGCGCCAGCAGCTTGGACAGGGGGGACTACGAGCAGTACTTC
-,-,TRBV7-9,TRBJ1-3,CASRRQPPSGNTIYF,TGTGCCAGCAGGCGGCAGCCGCCCTCTGGAAACACCATATATTTT
once,-,TRBV9,TRBJ2-5,CASSGQGGSRETQYF,TGTGCCAGCAGCGGGCAGGGGGGGTCTAGAGAGACCCAGTACTTC
-,-,TRBV5-1,TRBJ2-5,CASSGGKETQYF,TGCGCCAGCAGCGGGGGTAAAGAGACCCAGTACTTC
-,-,TRBV7-2,TRBJ2-2,CASSLEMNTGELFF,TGTGCCAGCAGCTTAGAGATGAACACCGGGGAGCTGTTTTTT
-,TRBD2,TRBV7-2,TRBJ2-2,CASSLALAGSTGELFF,TGTGCCAGCAGCTTAGCACTAGCGGGAAGTACCGGGGAGCTGTTTTTT
-,TRBD1,TRBV12-3/TRBV12-4,TRBJ1-5,CASSFEGTAPTTQHF,TGTGCCAGCAGTTTCGAGGGGACAGCTCCCACAACCCAGCATTTT
-,-,TRBV28,TRBJ2-5,CASSLLSRETQYF,TGTGCCAGCAGTTTATTATCGAGAGAGACCCAGTACTTC
-,-,TRBV5-1,TRBJ2-7,CASWGSNYEQYF,TGCGCCAGCTGGGGTAGCAATTACGAGCAGTACTTC
-,-,TRBV29-1,TRBJ2-5,CSVEDTWGETQYF,TGCAGCGTTGAAGATACGTGGGGGGAGACCCAGTACTTC
-,TRBD2,TRBV7-2,TRBJ2-1,CASSLDSGTAYNEQFF,TGTGCCAGCAGCTTAGATAGCGGGACGGCCTACAATGAGCAGTTCTTC
once,-,TRBV28,TRBJ1-5,CASRRTTGGQPQHF,TGTGCCAGCAGGCGGACAACTGGGGGTCAGCCCCAGCATTTT
-,TRBD2,TRBV12-3/TRBV12-4,TRBJ2-3,CASSFRMASGGTDTQYF,TGTGCCAGCAGTTTTAGGATGGCTAGCGGAGGCACAGATACGCAGTATTTT
-,-,TRBV29-1,TRBJ1-1,CSVATQELNTEAFF,TGCAGCGTGGCCACACAGGAGCTGAACACTGAAGCTTTCTTT
-,-,TRBV29-1,TRBJ2-7,CSVSLGAREQYF,TGCAGCGTTTCATTAGGGGCGCGGGAGCAGTACTTC
-,-,TRBV15,TRBJ1-2,CATSRVEGVGYTF,TGTGCCACCAGCAGGGTGGAAGGAGTTGGCTACACCTTC
-,-,TRBV5-4,TRBJ2-7,CASSQDRYEQYF,TGTGCCAGCAGCCAGGACCGCTACGAGCAGTACTTC
-,-,TRBV9,TRBJ2-2,CASSPGLNTGELFF,TGTGCCAGCAGCCCGGGACTTAACACCGGGGAGCTGTTTTTT
-,TRBD1,TRBV2,TRBJ1-1,CASRTRDRVLVPEAFF,TGTGCCAGCAGAACCCGGGACAGGGTTTTGGTGCCTGAAGCTTTCTTT
-,TRBD1,TRBV29-1,TRBJ2-7,CSVALTGPRYEQYF,TGCAGCGTTGCCCTGACAGGGCCCCGCTACGAGCAGTACTTC
-,TRBD1,TRBV29-1,TRBJ2-5,CSVLRTGSRVETQYF,TGCAGCGTTCTAAGGACAGGGAGCCGAGTAGAGACCCAGTACTTC
-,-,TRBV7-9,TRBJ2-7,CASSHGTSSYEQYF,TGTGCCAGCAGCCACGGGACGTCGTCCTACGAGCAGTACTTC
-,TRBD1,TRBV7-9,TRBJ1-2,CASSARDRGAYGYTF,TGTGCCAGCAGCGCGAGGGACAGGGGGGCCTATGGCTACACCTTC
-,TRBD1,TRBV20-1,TRBJ1-5,CSARPGTGVKGHPQHF,TGCAGTGCTAGACCGGGGACAGGGGTGAAAGGGCATCCCCAGCATTTT
-,-,TRBV6-5,TRBJ1-2,CASRTGQSYGYTF,TGTGCCAGCAGGACAGGACAGTCCTATGGCTACACCTTC
-,TRBD1,TRBV28,TRBJ1-1,CASSSRTGNTEAFF,TGTGCCAGCAGTTCGCGGACAGGGAACACTGAAGCTTTCTTT
-,-,TRBV18,TRBJ1-5,CASSPGMRQPQHF,TGTGCCAGCTCACCAGGGATGAGGCAGCCCCAGCATTTT
-,TRBD1,TRBV7-2,TRBJ2-7,CASIPQGAGEQYF,TGTGCCAGCATCCCACAGGGGGCCGGGGAGCAGTACTTC
-,-,TRBV5-1,TRBJ2-7,CASSLGPENYEQYF,TGCGCCAGCAGCTTGGGTCCGGAAAACTACGAGCAGTACTTC
-,-,TRBV5-1,TRBJ2-2,CASSLVVTGNTGELFF,TGCGCCAGCAGCTTGGTGGTAACAGGGAACACCGGGGAGCTGTTTTTT
-,-,TRBV12-3/TRBV12-4,TRBJ1-5,CASSPDATQPQHF,TGTGCCAGCAGCCCTGATGCTACCCAGCCCCAGCATTTT
-,-,TRBV4-2,TRBJ1-5,CASSQGLVAQRAQHF,TGTGCCAGCAGCCAAGGCTTGGTGGCCCAGCGGGCCCAGCATTTT